These 17 T cell receptor beta chains were all obtained from the same sample, sequenced in a study of T cells in Graves' hyperthyroidism and ophthalmopathy. TCR beta CDR3 region amplification was performed from RNA transcripts. The TCR CDR3 was amplified in a first-round RT-PCR using the HTBI primer set. TCRdb passed the multiplex PCR reads through MiXCR, listing each CDR3 protein once. The table lists roughly 300,000 distinct CDR3 sequences, 21% of them singletons. Sequenced: blood. The receptor set was obtained from a woman aged 50 to 65 with Graves' hyperthyroidism.

This clonotype came up many times. The rearrangement links TRBV7-8 to TRBJ2-7; D is unresolved. CDR3 length equals 14 residues. Germline V lookup: CDR1 SGHVS, CDR2 FQNEAQ. Trimming shortened V by 5 bases and J by 7 bases, and 18 bases separated the two germline ends. CDR3 nucleotide sequence: TGTGCCAGCAGCCCCGCTAGGGTAGCACGGGAGCAGTACTTC. Translation gives CASSPARVAREQYF.

In its sample, this clonotype was seen once. The J gene is TRBJ2-1, the V gene TRBV28; 10 bases align to TRBD2. V lost 2 bases, J lost 2 bases, and 12 bases stayed unmatched. Germline CDR1 MDHEN, CDR2 SYDVKM. The CDR3 is made up of 19 amino acids. The CDR3 DNA reads as TGTGCCAGCAGTTTAAAAACTAGGGGACTAGCGCGAGCCTACAATGAGCAGTTCTTC. Translating it yields CASSLKTRGLARAYNEQFF. The whole variable domain, remainder taken from reference TRBV28 and TRBJ2-1, is DVKVTQSSRYLVKRTGEKVFLECVQDMDHENMFWYRQDPGLGLRLIYFSYDVKMKEKGDIPEGYSVSREKKERFSLILESASTNQTSMYLCASSLKTRGLARAYNEQFFGPGTRLTVL.

The sample holds a few counts of this clonotype. The chain has TRBV6-4 and TRBJ1-2; 10 bases are a match to TRBD1. V shed 10 bases and J 6 bases; nucleotides not matched to a gene: 8. Germline CDR1 is MRHNA and CDR2 is SNTAGT. The CDR3 is made up of 13 amino acids. CDR3 in DNA: TGTGCCAACCCATTAGGGACAGGGGATGGCTACACCTTC. Translation: CANPLGTGDGYTF.

This clonotype was counted at least ten times. The CDR3 bases are TGTGCTAGTGGTTTGGAACGGGAGACCCAGTACTTC. This translates into CASGLERETQYF. The genes are TRBV12-5 and TRBJ2-5, with D uncertain. Germline CDR1 LGHNT, CDR2 FRNRAP. V lost 1 base, J lost 5 bases, and 5 bases lay in between. The CDR3 loop spans 12 amino acids.

In its sample, this clonotype was seen many times. The chain links TRBV5-1 to TRBJ2-3; D tentatively reads TRBD1 or TRBD2 (6 bases each). The CDR3 consists of 17 residues. V was shortened by 3 bases and J by 3 bases, with 20 bases between the two germline ends. Germline assignment: CDR1 SGHRS and CDR2 YFSETQ. CDR3 in amino acids: CASSSGQLGGTTDTQYF. CDR3 DNA sequence: TGCGCCAGCAGCTCGGGACAATTGGGGGGAACGACAGATACGCAGTATTTT.

This chain connects TRBV29-1 to TRBJ2-1, with TRBD1 identical over 8 bases. The V and J ends lost 8 bases and 8 bases, in that order; junction bases with no gene match: 17. This CDR3 is built from 15 residues. Germline V gives CDR1 SQVTM, CDR2 ANQGSEA. This chain's CDR3 is CSFNSGGVIIDEQFF. The CDR3 region has the DNA TGCAGCTTCAATTCAGGGGGCGTAATTATCGATGAGCAGTTCTTC.

This clonotype was picked up many times. The chain is built from TRBV6-1 and TRBJ2-5; no clear D gene. Per germline, CDR1 MNHNS and CDR2 SASEGT. V lost 1 base and J 4 bases, leaving 7 bases between the germline ends. The CDR3 runs to 13 residues. In DNA, the CDR3 is TGTGCCAGCAGTGAAGGTACTCGAGAGACCCAGTACTTC. It specifies CASSEGTRETQYF.

The chain links TRBV20-1 to TRBJ2-7, with D unresolved. CDR3 size: 14 residues. Germline CDR1 reads DFQATT; CDR2 reads SNEGSKA (reference sequence). Trimming took 0 bases from V and 4 from J, leaving 13 bases between them. This chain's CDR3 is CSARDVKVAYEQYF. CDR3 DNA: TGCAGTGCTAGAGATGTGAAGGTTGCGTACGAGCAGTACTTC.

This sequence joins TRBV6-1 and TRBJ1-2; 9 bases match TRBD1. CDR3 length: 12 residues. Trimming removed 5 bases from V and 7 bases from J; junction bases left unmatched: 2. The germline CDR1 and CDR2 sequences are MNHNS and SASEGT. The CDR3 DNA reads as TGTGCCAGCAGTTCACAGGGGGCTGGCTACACCTTC. This codes for CASSSQGAGYTF.

This clonotype was observed a few times. The chain couples TRBV5-5 to TRBJ1-2; D is possibly TRBD1 (6 bases). The CDR3 consists of 13 residues. V gave up 0 bases and J gave up 8 bases, with 11 bases separating them. The germline gives CDR1 SGHKS, CDR2 YYEKEE (reference sequence). Here the CDR3 DNA reads TGTGCCAGCAGCTTGGTTGGGGGCGGAGGCTACACCTTC. The encoded protein is CASSLVGGGGYTF.

This clonotype was picked up many times. Compared with germline, one end of the junction differs, possibly owing to a read error. The chain has TRBV5-1 and TRBJ1-1, with 7 positions matching TRBD1. Per germline, CDR1 SGHRS and CDR2 YFSETQ. The CDR3 sequence is 14 residues long. The CDR3 DNA is TGCGCCAGCAGCTTCGAGACAGGGAACTCTGAAGCTTTCTTT. This codes for CASSFETGNSEAFF.

This clonotype showed up many times. The gene calls are TRBV20-1 and TRBJ2-5; 8 bases fit TRBD1. Germline values: CDR1 DFQATT, CDR2 SNEGSKA (reference sequence). There are 12 residues in the CDR3. Unmatched junction bases numbered 3, after V lost 5 bases and J lost 4 bases. Written as DNA, the CDR3 is TGCAGTGCTCGGACAGGGCCAGAGACCCAGTACTTC. Protein: CSARTGPETQYF.

Ten or more counts support this clonotype. The chain couples TRBV28 to TRBJ1-5, with a possible D match to TRBD1 (6 bases). The CDR3 spans 16 residues. Deletions cut 4 bases from V and 7 bases from J, with 20 bases between. The germline CDR1 and CDR2 sequences are MDHEN and SYDVKM. This CDR3 reads CASSSRGGAQGQPQHF. DNA of the CDR3: TGTGCCAGCAGTTCACGGGGGGGGGCGCAGGGACAGCCCCAGCATTTT.

The table lists this clonotype with a count of one. The chain carries TRBV15 and TRBJ2-7; no definite D call. Trimming stripped 0 bases from V and 9 bases from J, with 9 bases between. Germline-derived CDR1 and CDR2 are LNHNV and YYDKDF (reference sequence). This CDR3 has 12 residues. This CDR3 reads CATSRDWQRQYF. For the CDR3, the DNA is TGTGCCACCAGCAGAGATTGGCAGCGGCAGTACTTC.

This clonotype was recorded many times. The chain couples TRBV3-1 to TRBJ2-1; 9 bases map to TRBD2. The junction had 8 bases not matched to a gene; V was cut back by 4 bases and J by 4 bases. CDR3 length equals 16 residues. CDR1 is LGHDT, CDR2 YNNKEL, per germline (reference sequence). The CDR3 DNA reads as TGTGCCAGCAGCCCGGTAACTAGCGGGCCATACAATGAGCAGTTCTTC. Amino acid sequence: CASSPVTSGPYNEQFF.

Details on this clonotype: One end of the junction fails to match germline, which may point to a read error. The chain joins TRBV14 to TRBJ2-1; 10 positions match TRBD2. Germline V lookup: CDR1 SGHDN, CDR2 FVKESK. The CDR3 runs to 18 residues. As DNA, the CDR3 is TGTGCCAGCAGCCAAAATCCCGGGCTAGCGGGAGTTGACAAGGAGCAGTTCTTC. It encodes CASSQNPGLAGVDKEQFF.

As concerns this clonotype: The junction does not match germline at one end; this may be a read error. The chain recombines TRBV15 with TRBJ2-5; no reliable D call. Germline lookup yields CDR1 LNHNV and CDR2 YYDKDF (reference sequence). The CDR3 is 13 amino acids. The CDR3 is CATRTEYQETLYF. Here the CDR3 DNA reads TGTGCCACCAGGACCGAGTACCAAGAGACCCTGTACTTC.